This is a list of T cell receptor beta chains from one sample in a study of blood T cell repertoires in COVID-19. The assay was immunoSEQ multiplex PCR, and TCRdb's table has in-frame clones only and misses some. The sample gives about 180,000 clones, 65% to 85% of which show up once; around 6.7% is in the top ten. What was sequenced was peripheral blood. The receptors here all came from a woman aged 35 to 49 with COVID-19, enrolled during active disease. CDR3s include the opening cysteine and the closing phenylalanine or tryptophan. The D gene is left open where the match is weak. Clone size is not always given. Where it is, it says once, few, many or a class for expanded clones.

J gene,V gene,clone size,D gene,CDR3 protein,CDR3 DNA
TRBJ1-3,TRBV2,NA,TRBD1,CASRDREGFSGNTIYF,TGTGCCAGCCGGGACAGGGAGGGCTTCTCTGGAAACACCATATATTTT
TRBJ1-2,TRBV28,NA,NA,CASSGGGYGYTF,TGTGCCAGCAGCGGGGGGGGCTATGGCTACACCTTC
TRBJ1-1,TRBV24-1,NA,NA,CATSDHGQSEAFF,TGTGCCACCAGTGATCATGGACAGTCTGAAGCTTTCTTT
TRBJ1-2,TRBV9,NA,TRBD1,CASSIRDRAVSGYTF,TGTGCCAGCAGCATCCGGGACAGGGCTGTTAGTGGCTACACCTTC
TRBJ1-5,TRBV7-9,NA,NA,CASSAMGGPNQPQHF,TGTGCCAGCAGCGCCATGGGCGGGCCCAATCAGCCCCAGCATTTT
TRBJ1-2,TRBV5-1,NA,NA,CASSLKGVNYGYTF,TGCGCCAGCAGCTTGAAGGGGGTGAACTATGGCTACACCTTC
TRBJ2-1,TRBV27,NA,TRBD2,CASSLPAGGRDEQFF,TGTGCCAGCAGTTTACCAGCGGGGGGGCGGGATGAGCAGTTCTTC
TRBJ1-2,TRBV6-5,NA,NA,CASSYVSGGNGYTF,TGTGCCAGCAGTTACGTGTCTGGGGGGAATGGCTACACCTTC
TRBJ1-6,TRBV28,once,NA,CASKAAGYNSPLHF,TGTGCCAGCAAGGCGGCGGGGTATAATTCACCCCTCCACTTT
TRBJ2-1,TRBV27,NA,TRBD2,CASSSPPTSGGQFF,TGTGCCAGCAGTTCCCCCCCTACTAGCGGCGGGCAGTTCTTC
TRBJ1-1,TRBV28,NA,NA,CASSLWSKGAEAFF,TGTGCCAGCAGTTTATGGTCAAAGGGGGCTGAAGCTTTCTTT
TRBJ2-7,TRBV27,NA,NA,CASTRGYEQYF,TGTGCCAGCACCCGGGGCTACGAGCAGTACTTC
TRBJ1-1,TRBV29-1,NA,NA,CSVGQLNTEAFF,TGCAGCGTCGGACAATTGAACACTGAAGCTTTCTTT
TRBJ1-1,TRBV3-1/TRBV3-2,NA,TRBD1,CASSHRTGENTEAFF,TGTGCCAGCAGCCACCGGACAGGGGAGAACACTGAAGCTTTCTTT
TRBJ1-2,TRBV2,few,NA,CASRGGSLGYTF,TGTGCCAGCAGGGGAGGTTCCCTGGGCTACACCTTC
TRBJ2-1,TRBV27,NA,TRBD2,CASSSPAGMVNEQFF,TGTGCCAGCAGTTCCCCAGCGGGAATGGTTAATGAGCAGTTCTTC
TRBJ2-1,TRBV7-9,once,TRBD1,CASSSVRGLNEQFF,TGTGCCAGCAGCTCAGTCAGGGGGCTGAATGAGCAGTTCTTC
TRBJ1-2,TRBV7-9,large,NA,CASSTTPGRSGYTF,TGTGCCAGCAGCACCACCCCAGGGAGGAGCGGCTACACCTTC
TRBJ1-1,TRBV28,NA,NA,CASSLGDMNTEAFF,TGTGCCAGCAGTTTAGGGGACATGAACACTGAAGCTTTCTTT
TRBJ2-3,TRBV2,NA,NA,CASSDRGAKRELDTQYF,TGTGCCAGCAGTGACAGGGGGGCGAAGCGGGAGCTTGATACGCAGTATTTT
TRBJ1-6,TRBV5-4,NA,NA,CASSFGPTRANSPLHF,TGTGCCAGCAGCTTTGGCCCGACCAGGGCGAATTCACCCCTCCACTTT
TRBJ1-6,TRBV27,NA,TRBD1,CASSFRTGGMDNSPLHF,TGTGCCAGCAGTTTTAGGACAGGGGGCATGGATAATTCACCCCTCCACTTT
TRBJ2-7,TRBV18,NA,NA,CASSPPKGSSYEQYF,TGTGCCAGCTCACCACCGAAAGGGAGCTCCTACGAGCAGTACTTC
TRBJ2-7,TRBV9,NA,NA,CASSGGAVKYEQYF,TGTGCCAGCAGCGGAGGCGCAGTTAAGTACGAGCAGTACTTC
TRBJ1-4,TRBV19,few,NA,CASSPSGVGRANEKLFF,TGTGCCAGTAGTCCCTCGGGGGTGGGGCGAGCGAATGAAAAACTGTTTTTT
TRBJ1-4,TRBV7-9,few,TRBD1,CASSPGGGANEKLFF,TGTGCCAGCAGCCCAGGGGGCGGGGCTAATGAAAAACTGTTTTTT
TRBJ2-1,TRBV2,NA,TRBD1,CASSAFRGSSYNEQFF,TGTGCCAGCAGTGCTTTCAGGGGGAGCTCCTACAATGAGCAGTTCTTC
TRBJ2-7,TRBV5-1,NA,NA,CASSLEWRGPAYEQYF,TGCGCCAGCAGCTTGGAGTGGCGCGGCCCGGCCTACGAGCAGTACTTC
TRBJ1-5,TRBV18,NA,TRBD1,CASSPGGGDQPQHF,TGTGCCAGCTCACCCGGAGGGGGCGACCAGCCCCAGCATTTT
TRBJ1-5,TRBV3-1/TRBV3-2,NA,NA,CASSPPPWGVGQPQHF,TGTGCCAGCAGCCCCCCACCATGGGGGGTAGGACAGCCCCAGCATTTT
TRBJ1-3,TRBV28,NA,NA,CASSPLEPGNTIYF,TGTGCCAGCAGTCCGCTTGAGCCTGGAAACACCATATATTTT
TRBJ2-1,TRBV2,NA,NA,CASSLRGAGEQFF,TGTGCCAGCAGTCTACGGGGGGCGGGTGAGCAGTTCTTC
TRBJ1-2,TRBV27,NA,TRBD1,CASSLGQGFPYGYTF,TGTGCCAGCAGCCTGGGACAGGGTTTCCCCTATGGCTACACCTTC
TRBJ1-4,TRBV27,once,NA,CASSFSGGEKLFF,TGTGCCAGCAGTTTCTCGGGTGGCGAAAAACTGTTTTTT
TRBJ1-1,TRBV4-1,NA,NA,CASSQARRRMNTEAFF,TGCGCCAGCAGCCAGGCCAGGCGACGCATGAACACTGAAGCTTTCTTT
TRBJ2-2,TRBV5-1,few,NA,CASSLRTRGVELFF,TGCGCCAGCAGCTTGCGGACCAGGGGGGTGGAGCTGTTTTTT
TRBJ1-5,TRBV3-1/TRBV3-2,NA,TRBD1,CASSQGYRGNQPQHF,TGTGCCAGCAGCCAAGGGTACAGGGGGAATCAGCCCCAGCATTTT
TRBJ2-7,TRBV12-5,NA,NA,CASAEGGSYEQYF,TGTGCTAGTGCAGAGGGCGGCTCCTACGAGCAGTACTTC
TRBJ2-5,TRBV28,NA,NA,CASKSGGAGETQYF,TGTGCCAGCAAATCGGGGGGCGCCGGGGAGACCCAGTACTTC
TRBJ2-5,TRBV12-3/TRBV12-4,NA,NA,CASSYTSETQYF,TGTGCCAGCAGCTATACTTCGGAGACCCAGTACTTC
TRBJ2-1,TRBV28,NA,TRBD1,CASRPGQGLYNEQFF,TGTGCCAGCAGGCCGGGACAGGGGCTGTACAATGAGCAGTTCTTC